This T cell receptor beta chain originates from a study of T cells in Graves' hyperthyroidism and ophthalmopathy. CDR1 and CDR2 from the germline V gene are SGHAT and FQNNGV. The CDR3 runs 15 residues. Trimming cost V 5 bases and J 2 bases; bases outside gene matches: 6. Amplification yielded TCR beta CDR3 regions, with RNA transcripts as the source. First-round RT-PCR of the TCR CDR3 relied on the HTBI primer set. TCRdb reanalysed the multiplex PCR reads using MiXCR and keeps one entry per CDR3 protein. This sample has 400,000 or so distinct CDR3 sequences; roughly 15% occur once, and the top ten carry 20%.

This rearrangement joins TRBV11-2 to TRBJ2-3; 8 bases fit TRBD2. This TCR derives from a woman in her 30s with Graves' ophthalmopathy. The material sequenced was blood. The CDR3 DNA follows: TGTGCCAGCAGCCTTAGCGGGGTGATCACAGATACGCAGTATTTT. This codes for CASSLSGVITDTQYF.